These 4 T cell receptor beta chains came from one sample sequenced in a study of blood T cell repertoires in COVID-19 (dated by TCRdb to the early 2020s). Libraries were made using the immunoSEQ multiplex PCR assay. TCRdb obtained this table from immuneACCESS and retained in-frame rearrangements with V and J assigned. These tables miss some clones; where compared with another copy, unresolved V genes account for less than half of the shortfall, and the remainder is unexplained. This sample is represented by hundreds of thousands of clones; around four fifths of them were singletons. The top ten clonotypes cover around 4.7% of the sample. The specimen sequenced was peripheral blood. These receptors originate from a woman aged 65 to 85 with acute or convalescent COVID-19.

This rearrangement joins TRBV5-1 to TRBJ1-1; 10 bases map to TRBD1. The V gene's germline CDR1 is SGHRS and CDR2 YFSETQ. The CDR3 covers 16 residues. V lost 4 bases to trimming and J lost 7 bases; unmatched junction nucleotides: 13. CDR3 sequence: CASSAAFGQGESEAFF. The DNA of the CDR3 is TGCGCCAGCAGCGCTGCCTTCGGACAGGGGGAGAGTGAAGCTTTCTTT.

The V call is TRBV4-2, the J call TRBJ2-3, with 9 bases fitting TRBD2. Germline V gives CDR1 LGHNA, CDR2 YNFKEQ. Trimming removed 0 bases from V and 0 bases from J; junction bases left unmatched: 4. The CDR3 runs to 17 residues. Written as DNA, the CDR3 is TGTGCCAGCAGCCAAGATCGCGGGGGGGATAGCACAGATACGCAGTATTTT. As protein: CASSQDRGGDSTDTQYF.

This clone was seen once. This chain links TRBV27 with TRBJ1-2; 9 bases are shared with TRBD1. This CDR3 is 14 amino acids long. J lost 7 bases, V lost 5 bases, and 8 bases had no gene match. Germline lookup yields CDR1 MNHEY and CDR2 SMNVEV (reference sequence). Here the CDR3 DNA reads TGTGCCAGCAGTCCTACTAACAGGGGGCCTGGCTACACCTTC. It yields the protein CASSPTNRGPGYTF.

Only one count was recorded for this clone. The rearrangement joins TRBV9 to TRBJ1-4; 9 bases match TRBD1. CDR1 and CDR2 from the germline V gene are SGDLS and YYNGEE. Trimming cost V 4 bases and J 7 bases; bases outside gene matches: 17. CDR3 length: 18 residues. CDR3: CASSPSTGGAFQGEKLFF. The CDR3 coding sequence is TGTGCCAGCAGCCCATCGACAGGGGGGGCTTTTCAGGGTGAAAAACTGTTTTTT.